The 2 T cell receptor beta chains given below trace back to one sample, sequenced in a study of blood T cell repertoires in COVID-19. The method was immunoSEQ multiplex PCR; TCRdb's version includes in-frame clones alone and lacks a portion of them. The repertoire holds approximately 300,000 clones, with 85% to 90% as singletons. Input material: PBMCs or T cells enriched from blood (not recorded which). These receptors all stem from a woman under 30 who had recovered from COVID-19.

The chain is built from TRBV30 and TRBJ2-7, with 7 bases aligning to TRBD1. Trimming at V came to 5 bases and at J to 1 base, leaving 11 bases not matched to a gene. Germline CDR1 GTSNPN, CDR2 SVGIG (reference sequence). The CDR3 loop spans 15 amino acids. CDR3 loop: CAWERRDRPSYEQYF. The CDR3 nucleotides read TGTGCCTGGGAACGCCGGGACAGACCATCCTACGAGCAGTACTTC.

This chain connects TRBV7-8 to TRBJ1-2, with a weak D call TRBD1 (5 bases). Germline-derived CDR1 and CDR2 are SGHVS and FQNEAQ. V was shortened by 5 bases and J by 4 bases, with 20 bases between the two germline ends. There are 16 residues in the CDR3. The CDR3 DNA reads TGTGCCAGCAGCGGTTACGGGGGGATTGAAGGCTATGGCTACACCTTC. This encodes CASSGYGGIEGYGYTF.